Below are 22 T cell receptor beta chains sequenced from a single sample in a study of CD8 T cells in Susac syndrome. Random hexamers were used to reverse transcribe the RNA input (about 0.5 to 1 ug). A single record per CDR3 protein comes from TCRdb applying MiXCR to the immunoSEQ multiplex PCR reads. The sample includes tens of thousands of distinct CDR3 sequences, 75% to 95% of them seen just once. Sequences were obtained from CD8+ T cells from PBMCs. The receptors derive from a human donor with multiple sclerosis.

V gene TRBV7-9 combines with J gene TRBJ1-1; D is undetermined. Germline V gene sequence: CDR1 SEHNR, CDR2 FQNEAQ (reference sequence). With 5 bases removed from V and 2 bases from J, the gap between germline ends came to 15 bases. The CDR3 consists of 15 residues. The CDR3 DNA reads TGTGCCAGCAGCCCATCCGGAGGTCACAACACTGAAGCTTTCTTT. The encoded protein is CASSPSGGHNTEAFF.

The chain combines TRBV12-3 or TRBV12-4 with TRBJ2-2; D unresolved. V gave up 2 bases and J gave up 4 bases, with 14 bases separating them. The CDR3 extends over 16 amino acids. The CDR3 protein is CASSLLEWSGTGELFF. The CDR3 region has the DNA TGTGCCAGCAGTTTATTGGAGTGGTCGGGCACCGGGGAGCTGTTTTTT.

The CDR3 reads CASTAGRLAGNTGELFF. CDR3 in DNA: TGTGCCAGCACTGCGGGAAGGCTAGCGGGGAACACCGGGGAGCTGTTTTTT. The gene calls are TRBV28 and TRBJ2-2, with 8 bases aligning to TRBD2. The CDR3 has 17 amino acids. J gave up 1 base and V 7 bases, and 11 bases lay outside the gene matches. CDR1 is MDHEN, CDR2 SYDVKM, per germline.

The rearrangement uses TRBV12-3 or TRBV12-4 and TRBJ2-1; D gene uncertain. The CDR3 has 11 residues. V was shortened by 7 bases and J by 6 bases, with 7 bases between the two germline ends. The CDR3 region is CASTFSNEQFF. Written as DNA, the CDR3 is TGTGCCAGCACCTTTAGCAATGAGCAGTTCTTC.

This chain uses TRBV20-1 with TRBJ2-7; D may be TRBD2 (5 bases). In germline, CDR1 is DFQATT, CDR2 SNEGSKA (reference sequence). V lost 8 bases, J lost 5 bases, and 16 bases lay in between. The CDR3 consists of 12 residues. The CDR3 region is CSPPGEPHEQYF. CDR3 in DNA: TGCAGTCCACCCGGGGAACCCCACGAGCAGTACTTC.

This chain connects TRBV27 to TRBJ1-4; D gene uncertain. CDR1 is MNHEY, CDR2 SMNVEV, per germline (reference sequence). Trimming removed 3 bases at V and 3 bases at J, with 5 bases between. The CDR3 totals 13 residues. For the CDR3, the DNA is TGTGCCAGCAGTTTGTTGCCTAATGAAAAACTGTTTTTT. This translates into CASSLLPNEKLFF. Based on the CDR3 plus reference TRBV27 and TRBJ1-4, the full variable domain is EAQVTQNPRYLITVTGKKLTVTCSQNMNHEYMSWYRQDPGLGLRQIYYSMNVEVTDKGDVPEGYKVSRKEKRNFPLILESPSPNQTSLYFCASSLLPNEKLFFGSGTQLSVL.

V is TRBV12-3 or TRBV12-4 and J is TRBJ1-2, with a tentative D call TRBD1 (5 bases). There are 13 residues in the CDR3. V was pared by 4 bases and J by 5 bases, with 11 bases between. CDR3 sequence reads: CASSSPGLYGYTF. CDR3 nucleotide sequence: TGTGCCAGCAGTTCCCCAGGGCTTTATGGCTACACCTTC.

V is TRBV20-1 and J is TRBJ1-3; TRBD1 might be the D (6 bases). This CDR3 contains 15 residues. CDR1 and CDR2 (germline): DFQATT, SNEGSKA (reference sequence). V gave up 0 bases and J gave up 2 bases, with 11 bases separating them. CDR3 sequence (DNA): TGCAGTGCTAGAGATTGGGCAGGGGCTGGAAACACCATATATTTT. Its translation: CSARDWAGAGNTIYF.

The chain combines TRBV24-1 with TRBJ1-5; unclear D gene. The CDR3 is 12 amino acids. Per the germline V gene, CDR1 is KGHDR and CDR2 is SFDVKD. V was clipped by 4 bases and J by 4 bases, with 4 bases between them. CDR3 in DNA: TGTGCCACCAGTGAGCTGAATCAGCCCCAGCATTTT. This sequence encodes CATSELNQPQHF.

This chain joins TRBV7-9 and TRBJ2-5, with a tentative D call TRBD2 (6 bases). Trimming removed 5 bases from V and 4 bases from J, with 11 bases in between. This CDR3 contains 13 residues. Germline V gives CDR1 SEHNR, CDR2 FQNEAQ (reference sequence). This CDR3 is CASSPQLAETQYF. CDR3 nucleotides: TGTGCCAGCAGCCCACAACTAGCAGAGACCCAGTACTTC.

The V gene is TRBV25-1, the J gene TRBJ2-7; unclear D gene. The germline V and J ends were trimmed by 1 base and 2 bases, with 6 bases remaining between them. The CDR3 has 13 residues. CDR1 and CDR2 from the germline V gene are MGHDK and SYGVNS. The CDR3 loop reads CASSEFAPYEQYF. In nucleotides, the CDR3 is TGTGCCAGCAGTGAATTTGCCCCCTACGAGCAGTACTTC.

The rearrangement links TRBV7-6 to TRBJ2-7; D gene unclear. Trimming pared 0 bases from V and 7 bases from J, leaving 16 bases between. The CDR3 sequence is 15 residues long. Per germline, CDR1 SGHVS and CDR2 FNYEAQ. CDR3 region: CASSLAPRAAKEQYF. CDR3 nucleotide sequence: TGTGCCAGCAGCTTAGCGCCAAGGGCGGCGAAGGAGCAGTACTTC.

The genes are TRBV7-8 and TRBJ2-2; no clear D. Trimming left V 4 bases short and J 0 bases short, with 9 bases between. Germline CDR1 and CDR2: SGHVS and FQNEAQ. The CDR3 extends over 15 amino acids. The CDR3 bases are TGTGCCAGCAGCTCACAGATATCGAACACCGGGGAGCTGTTTTTT. Amino acid sequence: CASSSQISNTGELFF.

The genes are TRBV3-1 and TRBJ2-7; 13 bases match TRBD2. This CDR3 contains 15 residues. The germline V gene has CDR1 LGHDT and CDR2 YNNKEL (reference sequence). Losses at the gene ends were 4 bases for V and 1 base for J; bases not matched to a gene: 1. The CDR3 here is CASSPGLAGSYEQYF. DNA for the CDR3: TGTGCCAGCAGCCCGGGACTAGCGGGGTCCTACGAGCAGTACTTC.

This chain joins TRBV2 and TRBJ2-1, with D unclear. Trimming removed 6 bases from V and 4 bases from J, with 19 bases in between. Per germline, CDR1 SNHLY and CDR2 FYNNEI. The CDR3 is 16 amino acids. CDR3 coding DNA: TGTGCCAGCAGGGCCGGGTCCTCGTTTAGTTACAATGAGCAGTTCTTC. It encodes CASRAGSSFSYNEQFF.

V usage is TRBV6-5 and J usage is TRBJ2-7; no reliable D call. CDR1 and CDR2 from the germline V gene are MNHEY and SVGAGI. The CDR3 covers 16 residues. Trimming stripped 0 bases from V and 3 bases from J, with 15 bases between. The CDR3: CASSYSNYNLHYEQYF. The CDR3 DNA follows: TGTGCCAGCAGTTACTCGAATTACAACCTGCACTACGAGCAGTACTTC.

This clonotype turned up a few times. V is TRBV7-2 and J is TRBJ2-1; D perhaps matches TRBD2 (6 bases). Trimming shortened V by 5 bases and J by 2 bases, and 16 bases separated the two germline ends. CDR1 is SGHTA, CDR2 FQGNSA, per germline. The CDR3 covers 16 residues. CDR3 amino acids: CASSDSGGSTYNEQFF. CDR3 sequence (DNA): TGTGCCAGCAGCGATAGCGGAGGAAGTACCTACAATGAGCAGTTCTTC. The full variable domain, rest sourced from reference TRBV7-2 and TRBJ2-1, is GAGVSQSPSNKVTEKGKDVELRCDPISGHTALYWYRQSLGQGLEFLIYFQGNSAPDKSGLPSDRFSAERTGGSVSTLTIQRTQQEDSAVYLCASSDSGGSTYNEQFFGPGTRLTVL.

The chain recombines TRBV6-2 or TRBV6-3 with TRBJ1-4; D is perhaps TRBD1 (5 bases). The CDR3 is made up of 14 amino acids. Germline CDR1 is MNHEY and CDR2 is SVGEGT. Trimming left V 5 bases short and J 7 bases short, with 14 bases between. The CDR3 DNA follows: TGTGCCAGCAGTGCCCCGGGACTTACTGAAAAACTGTTTTTT. This gives the protein CASSAPGLTEKLFF.

V usage is TRBV19 and J usage is TRBJ1-1; 7 positions agree with TRBD1. The CDR3 extends over 13 amino acids. Germline V gives CDR1 LNHDA, CDR2 SQIVND (reference sequence). V trimming: 5 bases; J trimming: 6 bases; junction bases outside the gene matches: 6. The CDR3 coding sequence is TGTGCCAGTAGTTTCTTTACAGGGGCTGAAGCTTTCTTT. It yields the protein CASSFFTGAEAFF.

This chain joins TRBV9 and TRBJ2-1; TRBD2 matches 8 bases. The germline CDR1 and CDR2 sequences are SGDLS and YYNGEE. CDR3 length: 13 residues. V shed 0 bases, J shed 9 bases, and the junction held 2 bases outside the gene matches. As DNA, the CDR3 is TGTGCCAGCAGCGTAGGAGCGGGGGTTGAGCAGTTCTTC. Translation gives CASSVGAGVEQFF.

The V gene is TRBV5-4, the J gene TRBJ2-7, with a tentative D call TRBD2 (6 bases). The CDR3 covers 14 residues. Looked up from germline, CDR1 is SGHNT and CDR2 is YYREEE (reference sequence). This CDR3 is CGTGDGPLSYEQYF. CDR3 in DNA: TGTGGCACGGGGGACGGACCGCTCTCCTACGAGCAGTACTTC.

The CDR3 DNA is TGTGCCAGCAGTTTACGGCCCGGGGGCGGGGAGCTGTTTTTT. Protein sequence: CASSLRPGGGELFF. V usage is TRBV28 and J usage is TRBJ2-2; possibly TRBD2 for D (6 bases). V was shortened by 2 bases and J by 7 bases, with 11 bases between the two germline ends. Germline V gene sequence: CDR1 MDHEN, CDR2 SYDVKM. The length of the CDR3 is 14 residues.